The source of this T cell receptor (beta chain) is a study of T cell responses to AZD1222 COVID-19 vaccine. The study's findings and limits: Females made up more of the donors, who were largely white British, and clonal diversity may have come out too low.

Sequencing used immunoSEQ multiplex PCR; TCRdb keeps in-frame clones, though not all of them. The profile covers over 45,000 clones, with 70% to 90% appearing a single time and about 16% taken by the ten largest. Remarks on this clone: What it binds is unknown.

The specimen was peripheral blood, collected on day 0 of AZD1222 vaccination. The source is an adult in good health.

CDR3 sequence reads: CASSFKSPIFQETQYF. Here the CDR3 DNA reads TGCGCCAGCAGCTTTAAGAGCCCAATATTCCAAGAGACCCAGTACTTC. The rearrangement joins TRBV5-1 to TRBJ2-5; unclear D gene. Germline CDR1 SGHRS, CDR2 YFSETQ. CDR3 length: 16 residues. The V gene lost 2 bases and the J gene lost 1 base, with 15 bases spanning the gap.